One sample yielded the 16 T cell receptor beta chains listed below, sequenced in a study of OX40 agonist ivuxolimab in advanced cancers. Clones were sequenced by immunoSEQ multiplex PCR, and TCRdb holds only the in-frame ones, with some missing. The sample yields about 45,000 clones, approximately 86% seen once. The sequenced sample was CD4+ or CD8+ T cells sorted from blood, obtained in a trial of the OX40 agonist ivuxolimab. The origin of the receptors is an adult with an advanced solid tumor such as melanoma, head and neck, liver or kidney cancer.

This clone was counted a few times. V gene TRBV13 combines with J gene TRBJ1-1; D not resolved. Germline V gene lookup returns CDR1 PRHDT and CDR2 FYEKMQ (reference sequence). V gave up 6 bases and J gave up 3 bases, with 23 bases separating them. The CDR3 has 17 residues. In DNA, the CDR3 is TGTGCCAGCAGACAATACTCCCTTTTAGGGTACCACACTGAAGCTTTCTTT. Protein: CASRQYSLLGYHTEAFF.

The chain is built from TRBV30 and TRBJ1-1, with D unresolved. CDR3 length: 12 amino acids. In germline, CDR1 is GTSNPN, CDR2 SVGIG (reference sequence). Trimming took 5 bases from V and 8 from J, leaving 15 bases between them. The DNA of the CDR3 is TGTGCCTGGGGGCCATCAATCAGGGAAGCTTTCTTT. Translation: CAWGPSIREAFF.

The gene calls are TRBV7-9 and TRBJ1-1, with D uncertain. Germline V gene sequence: CDR1 SEHNR, CDR2 FQNEAQ (reference sequence). The CDR3 is 13 residues long. V lost 1 base and J lost 1, with 4 bases in between. The CDR3: CASSLGENTEAFF. The DNA for the CDR3 is TGTGCCAGCAGCTTAGGGGAGAACACTGAAGCTTTCTTT.

The table lists this clone with a few counts. The V call is TRBV18, the J call TRBJ2-5; D tentatively reads TRBD1 or TRBD2 (5 bases each). This CDR3 region has 16 residues. V shed 2 bases and J shed 3 bases, with 16 bases lying between them. Germline assignment: CDR1 KGHSH and CDR2 LQKENI. The CDR3 spells CASSPNSGGSEETQYF. CDR3 bases: TGTGCCAGCTCACCAAACAGTGGGGGTTCGGAAGAGACCCAGTACTTC. Full variable domain (missing parts from reference TRBV18 and TRBJ2-5): NAGVMQNPRHLVRRRGQEARLRCSPMKGHSHVYWYRQLPEEGLKFMVYLQKENIIDESGMPKERFSAEFPKEGPSILRIQQVVRGDSAAYFCASSPNSGGSEETQYFGPGTRLLVL.

This chain links TRBV5-4 with TRBJ1-2; 8 bases line up with TRBD1. This CDR3 contains 13 residues. Germline trimming cut 3 bases from V and 6 bases from J; bases unmatched to any gene: 4. Germline CDR1 SGHNT, CDR2 YYREEE (reference sequence). CDR3 sequence reads: CASSSQGQDGYTF. The CDR3, as DNA: TGTGCCAGCAGCTCCCAGGGACAGGATGGCTACACCTTC.

The rearrangement joins TRBV7-2 to TRBJ1-4, with 9 positions matching TRBD1. CDR3 length: 17 amino acids. V lost 4 bases, J lost 5 bases, and 11 bases stayed unmatched. Germline V gene sequence: CDR1 SGHTA, CDR2 FQGNSA. The CDR3 bases are TGTGCCAGCAGCTCTTGGGCCTCCGGGACAGGGAATGAAAAACTGTTTTTT. Translating it yields CASSSWASGTGNEKLFF.

The chain joins TRBV28 to TRBJ1-2; 8 bases align to TRBD1. The length of the CDR3 is 13 residues. Germline V gene lookup returns CDR1 MDHEN and CDR2 SYDVKM. J was trimmed by 6 bases and V by 6 bases; bases with no gene match: 6. This chain's CDR3 is CASSPRQGNGYTF. The CDR3 DNA sequence: TGTGCCAGCAGCCCTCGACAGGGGAATGGCTACACCTTC.

The genes are TRBV5-1 and TRBJ2-2; TRBD2 is a possible D gene (6 bases). Trimming left V 1 base short and J 3 bases short, with 13 bases between. Germline CDR1 is SGHRS and CDR2 is YFSETQ. This CDR3 comprises 16 residues. CDR3 sequence: CASSLHPGRDTGELFF. The CDR3 DNA sequence: TGCGCCAGCAGCTTGCACCCCGGGAGAGACACCGGGGAGCTGTTTTTT.

The chain is built from TRBV20-1 and TRBJ1-2, with unresolved D. The ends were cut back, 4 bases at V and 8 bases at J, with 11 bases in the middle. The germline V gene encodes CDR1 DFQATT and CDR2 SNEGSKA (reference sequence). The CDR3 extends over 11 amino acids. In nucleotides, the CDR3 is TGCAGTGCTAACCATTGGGAGGGCTACACCTTC. Translating gives CSANHWEGYTF.

This sequence joins TRBV19 and TRBJ1-1; D remains unclear. Trimming pared 7 bases from V and 5 bases from J, leaving 14 bases between. Germline CDR1 and CDR2: LNHDA and SQIVND (reference sequence). The CDR3 has 13 amino acids. CDR3 amino acids: CASTQSGKTEAFF. The CDR3 nucleotides are TGTGCCAGTACCCAATCCGGTAAGACTGAAGCTTTCTTT.

The J gene is TRBJ2-2, the V gene TRBV18, with 9 positions matching TRBD1. CDR3 size: 14 residues. Per germline, CDR1 KGHSH and CDR2 LQKENI. V lost 8 bases to trimming and J lost 3 bases; unmatched junction nucleotides: 4. The CDR3 region is CASAQGADTGELFF. The CDR3 region has the DNA TGTGCCAGCGCACAGGGGGCCGACACCGGGGAGCTGTTTTTT.

The J gene is TRBJ2-5, the V gene TRBV7-9; TRBD1 aligns across 8 bases. CDR3 length: 14 residues. Losses at the gene ends were 4 bases for V and 2 bases for J; bases not matched to a gene: 3. Per germline, CDR1 SEHNR and CDR2 FQNEAQ (reference sequence). This CDR3 is CASSSDRDQETQYF. CDR3 DNA sequence: TGTGCCAGCAGCTCGGACAGGGATCAAGAGACCCAGTACTTC.

The rearrangement links TRBV9 to TRBJ2-5, with D possibly being TRBD1 (6 bases). Trimming took off 10 bases at V and 3 bases at J, with 16 bases between the two ends. Germline lookup yields CDR1 SGDLS and CDR2 YYNGEE. The CDR3 totals 13 residues. Here the CDR3 DNA reads TGTGCCTCCTCTAGTGGGGGCAAAGAGACCCAGTACTTC. Its protein is CASSSGGKETQYF.

The CDR3 sequence: CASGQGEFGNTIYF. CDR3 nucleotides: TGTGCTAGTGGCCAGGGCGAGTTTGGAAACACCATATATTTT. The chain has TRBV12-5 and TRBJ1-3, with D possibly TRBD1 on 5 matching bases. This CDR3 spans 14 amino acids. Germline loops: CDR1 LGHNT, CDR2 FRNRAP. V was cut by 6 bases and J by 3 bases, with 12 bases left in between.

The rearrangement uses TRBV29-1 and TRBJ2-1; D is unclear. Germline V gives CDR1 SQVTM, CDR2 ANQGSEA. The CDR3 has 13 amino acids. V was trimmed by 4 bases and J by 3 bases, leaving 10 bases between them. The CDR3 here is CSVAELLYNEQFF. CDR3 sequence (DNA): TGCAGCGTTGCTGAACTCCTCTACAATGAGCAGTTCTTC.

The chain joins TRBV28 to TRBJ1-1; TRBD1 agrees at 7 bases. V shed 6 bases, J shed 4 bases, and the junction held 8 bases outside the gene matches. Germline CDR1 is MDHEN and CDR2 is SYDVKM. The CDR3 length is 14 residues. In DNA form, the CDR3 reads TGTGCCAGCAGGCCAGGGGGGGGCGGCACTGAAGCTTTCTTT. Translation gives CASRPGGGGTEAFF.